This paragraph covers one T cell receptor beta chain sequence. Its antigen is unknown. The data are from a study of graft-versus-host responses after intestinal transplantation. Study-wide background: Every one of the recipients received anti-thymocyte globulin induction and afterwards took tacrolimus and steroids for 3 to 4 years. Study observations and caveats: Early after transplant, HvG declines were associated with peak levels of circulating GvH clones.

The protocol was immunoSEQ multiplex PCR, while the TCRdb copy is restricted to in-frame clones and leaves out a portion. The sample carries tens of thousands of clones, around 90% recorded once. This CDR3 comprises 15 residues. V trimming: 2 bases; J trimming: 4 bases; junction bases outside the gene matches: 5. From germline, CDR1 is SGHDT and CDR2 YYEEEE. The sample was unstimulated CD4+ T cells sorted from spleen or lymph node cells, taken before intestinal transplant. This receptor was identified in a human donor who received an intestinal transplant. The chain employs TRBV5-6 and TRBJ2-1, with TRBD2 matching 8 bases. The CDR3 region is CASSFGRGEYNEQFF. CDR3 DNA sequence: TGTGCCAGCAGCTTCGGGAGGGGTGAGTACAATGAGCAGTTCTTC.